These 17 T cell receptor beta chains were sequenced from one sample in a study of OX40 agonist ivuxolimab in advanced cancers. Here immunoSEQ multiplex PCR was the method, and the copy in TCRdb shows in-frame clones only, minus some. This table has roughly 56,000 clones, roughly 84% appearing once. Source: CD4+ or CD8+ T cells sorted from blood, taken in a trial of the OX40 agonist ivuxolimab. These receptors were taken from an adult with an advanced solid tumor such as melanoma, head and neck, liver or kidney cancer.

The chain couples TRBV5-6 to TRBJ1-6, with TRBD1 matching over 7 bases. J lost 4 bases, V lost 2 bases, and 6 bases had no gene match. Looked up from germline, CDR1 is SGHDT and CDR2 is YYEEEE. The CDR3 has 16 amino acids. CDR3: CASSLQGLVYNSPLHF. The CDR3 DNA reads as TGTGCCAGCAGCTTACAGGGGCTTGTTTATAATTCACCCCTCCACTTT. Based on the CDR3 plus reference TRBV5-6 and TRBJ1-6, the full variable domain is DAGVTQSPTHLIKTRGQQVTLRCSPKSGHDTVSWYQQALGQGPQFIFQYYEEEERQRGNFPDRFSGHQFPNYSSELNVNALLLGDSALYLCASSLQGLVYNSPLHFGNGTRLTVT.

This chain joins TRBV6-6 and TRBJ1-3, with D possibly TRBD1 on 5 matching bases. The V gene lost 0 bases and the J gene lost 4 bases, with 13 bases spanning the gap. The CDR3 has 16 residues. CDR1 is MNHNY, CDR2 SVGAGI, per germline (reference sequence). The CDR3 reads CASSYSSSGRGNTIYF. CDR3 bases: TGTGCCAGCAGTTACTCGTCCTCAGGGCGGGGAAACACCATATATTTT.

The chain employs TRBV21-1 and TRBJ2-5; the table calls TRBD2, which could not be checked here. TRBV21-1 is a pseudogene. The CDR3 covers 15 residues. The CDR3 DNA reads as TGTGCCAGCAGCAAGCCACTGGTGTACCAAGAGACCCAGTACTTC. Translation gives CASSKPLVYQETQYF.

The chain has TRBV6-1 and TRBJ2-7; 7 bases match TRBD2. Germline CDR1 is MNHNS and CDR2 is SASEGT. V lost 8 bases, J lost 1 base, and 5 bases stayed unmatched. The CDR3 consists of 13 residues. The CDR3 sequence is CASPRDYSYEQYF. CDR3 sequence (DNA): TGTGCCAGCCCCCGGGACTATTCCTACGAGCAGTACTTC.

The V call is TRBV4-1, the J call TRBJ1-1; D ambiguous. Germline CDR1 is MGHRA and CDR2 is YSYEKL. The CDR3 length is 12 residues. The ends were cut back, 2 bases at V and 7 bases at J, with 8 bases in the middle. Here the CDR3 reads CASSQNKLEAFF. In DNA form, the CDR3 reads TGCGCCAGCAGCCAAAACAAGCTTGAAGCTTTCTTT.

The chain combines TRBV2 with TRBJ2-7; 8 bases agree with TRBD2. The germline V gene encodes CDR1 SNHLY and CDR2 FYNNEI. The CDR3 has 20 amino acids. V shed 3 bases, J shed 6 bases, and the junction held 25 bases outside the gene matches. CDR3: CASSDRWLGRKLQRGGEQYF. CDR3 coding DNA: TGTGCCAGCAGTGACCGATGGCTCGGGCGGAAATTACAACGGGGGGGCGAGCAGTACTTC.

This rearrangement joins TRBV18 to TRBJ2-5, with TRBD2 identical over 14 bases. The CDR3 contains 16 residues. The junction had 2 bases not matched to a gene; V was cut back by 4 bases and J by 1 base. Germline lookup yields CDR1 KGHSH and CDR2 LQKENI. CDR3 residues: CASSQGTSGSQETQYF. The CDR3 nucleotides read TGTGCCAGCTCACAGGGGACTAGCGGGAGCCAAGAGACCCAGTACTTC.

This CDR3 is CASSLAGTGYNEQFF. In DNA, the CDR3 is TGTGCCAGCAGCTTGGCCGGAACAGGGTACAATGAGCAGTTCTTC. The V call is TRBV5-4, the J call TRBJ2-1; possibly TRBD1 for D (6 bases). CDR3 length equals 15 residues. V was shortened by 0 bases and J by 4 bases, with 11 bases between the two germline ends. Germline V gene lookup returns CDR1 SGHNT and CDR2 YYREEE (reference sequence).

The chain combines TRBV2 with TRBJ1-3; D is unresolved. Germline assignment: CDR1 SNHLY and CDR2 FYNNEI. V was pared by 6 bases and J by 4 bases, with 22 bases between. This CDR3 is 17 amino acids long. This CDR3 is CASSPPSGGVRGNTIYF. The CDR3 DNA reads as TGTGCCAGCAGCCCCCCCTCGGGCGGGGTGAGAGGAAACACCATATATTTT.

The V call is TRBV6-1, the J call TRBJ2-7; D may correspond to TRBD1 or TRBD2 (5 bases each). Trimming removed 6 bases from V and 1 base from J, with 10 bases in between. Germline-derived CDR1 and CDR2 are MNHNS and SASEGT. CDR3 length equals 13 residues. In DNA, the CDR3 is TGTGCCAGCAGGAGGGGACGATCCTACGAGCAGTACTTC. It yields the protein CASRRGRSYEQYF.

J is TRBJ1-1 and V is TRBV18; D is unclear. V lost 3 bases and J lost 4, with 6 bases in between. The germline V gene encodes CDR1 KGHSH and CDR2 LQKENI. CDR3 size: 12 residues. The CDR3 sequence: CASSPEATEAFF. CDR3 DNA sequence: TGTGCCAGCTCACCTGAAGCCACTGAAGCTTTCTTT.

CDR3 sequence reads: CASSEIESSYNEQFF. The DNA for the CDR3 is TGTGCCAGCAGTGAAATCGAGTCCTCCTACAATGAGCAGTTCTTC. This sequence joins TRBV2 and TRBJ2-1; D unresolved. This CDR3 has 15 residues. V dropped 2 bases and J dropped 0 bases, with 8 bases sitting between them. CDR1 and CDR2 (germline): SNHLY, FYNNEI.

This rearrangement joins TRBV18 to TRBJ2-3, with TRBD2 matching over 9 bases. The CDR3 extends over 16 amino acids. Trimming took 4 bases from V and 0 from J; bases not matched to a gene: 5. The germline CDR1 and CDR2 sequences are KGHSH and LQKENI. CDR3 region: CASSRGLAQSTDTQYF. CDR3 nucleotide sequence: TGTGCCAGCTCACGTGGACTAGCGCAGAGCACAGATACGCAGTATTTT.

This rearrangement joins TRBV10-2 to TRBJ2-1; D unresolved. This CDR3 is built from 12 residues. CDR1 and CDR2 from the germline V gene are WSHSY and SAAADI. The germline V and J ends were trimmed by 2 bases and 6 bases, with 5 bases remaining between them. DNA of the CDR3: TGCGCCAGCAGTGAGGACGGCAATGAGCAGTTCTTC. It codes for CASSEDGNEQFF.

The chain uses TRBV20-1 and TRBJ1-2; TRBD1 aligns across 8 bases. V trimming: 7 bases; J trimming: 6 bases; junction bases outside the gene matches: 1. The CDR3 is 10 residues long. The germline gives CDR1 DFQATT, CDR2 SNEGSKA (reference sequence). CDR3 amino acids: CSDRGNGYTF. The CDR3 DNA follows: TGCAGTGACAGGGGGAATGGCTACACCTTC.

This clone was picked up one time. J is TRBJ1-6 and V is TRBV2; 8 bases are a match to TRBD1. The CDR3 length is 14 residues. Trimming removed 3 bases from V and 10 bases from J; junction bases left unmatched: 5. Germline values: CDR1 SNHLY, CDR2 FYNNEI. The DNA for the CDR3 is TGTGCCAGCAGTGACGGACAGGGAAGGTCACCCCTCCACTTT. Residues: CASSDGQGRSPLHF.

The table lists this clone with a count of one. This sequence joins TRBV11-2 and TRBJ2-5; 12 bases fit TRBD2. CDR3 length: 15 residues. J gave up 3 bases and V 4 bases, and 3 bases lay outside the gene matches. CDR1 and CDR2 (germline): SGHAT, FQNNGV. CDR3 DNA: TGTGCCAGCAGCTCGCGGACTAGCGGGAAAGAGACCCAGTACTTC. It codes for CASSSRTSGKETQYF.